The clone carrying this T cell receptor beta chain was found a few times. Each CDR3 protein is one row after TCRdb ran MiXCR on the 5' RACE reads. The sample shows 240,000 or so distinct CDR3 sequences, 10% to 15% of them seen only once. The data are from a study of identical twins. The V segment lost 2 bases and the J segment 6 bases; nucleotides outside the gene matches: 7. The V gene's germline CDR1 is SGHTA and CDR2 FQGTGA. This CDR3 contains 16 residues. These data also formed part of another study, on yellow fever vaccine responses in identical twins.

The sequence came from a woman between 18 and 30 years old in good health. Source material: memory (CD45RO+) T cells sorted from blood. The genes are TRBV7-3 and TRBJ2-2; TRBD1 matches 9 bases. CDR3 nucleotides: TGTGCCAGCAGCTTAGGGACAGGGATTGGGTCCGGGGAGCTGTTTTTT. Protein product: CASSLGTGIGSGELFF.